This is a list of T cell receptor beta chains from one sample in a study of blood T cells in healthy people across ages. One entry per CDR3 protein results from TCRdb running MiXCR on the 5' RACE reads. Here the sample spans fewer than 2,000,000 distinct CDR3 sequences, about 31% being singletons. The sample consisted of blood. Receptors were obtained from a woman under 40 in good health. The CDR3 runs from the conserved cysteine through the conserved F or W. A D gene is named only where the DNA matches it firmly. Part of the rows lack a size; the others show once, few, many or a class for expanded clones.

v_gene	d_gene	abundance	j_gene	CDR3nt	CDR3aa
TRBV12-3/TRBV12-4	TRBD1	few	TRBJ1-2	TGTGCCAGCAGTCCAGGACAGGGGCTGAGGGGCTACACCTTC	CASSPGQGLRGYTF
TRBV21-1	.	.	TRBJ2-7	TGTGCCAGCAGCGCTTCCCTTCCTATCTACGAGCAGTACTTC	CASSASLPIYEQYF
TRBV7-9	.	many	TRBJ2-7	TGTGCCAGCAGCTTATCCACCGAGCAGTACTTC	CASSLSTEQYF
TRBV28	.	.	TRBJ2-5	TGTGCCAGCAGTTTCCCCGGGGGGCGAGGAGAGACCCAGTACTTC	CASSFPGGRGETQYF
TRBV27	.	.	TRBJ2-7	TGTGCCAGCAGTCTCATCCTGGGACCTGGACCGCAGTACTTC	CASSLILGPGPQYF
TRBV20-1	.	.	TRBJ2-1	TGCAGTCCGCGGACTTCACCCTACAATGAGCAGTTCTTC	CSPRTSPYNEQFF
TRBV10-3	.	few	TRBJ2-7	TGTGCCATCAGCGCACCTACCGGGAACTCCTACGAGCAGTACTTC	CAISAPTGNSYEQYF
TRBV12-3/TRBV12-4	.	.	TRBJ2-5	TGTGCCAGCAGTTTAGAACGGGGGATGGAGACCCAGTACTTC	CASSLERGMETQYF
TRBV5-1	.	few	TRBJ2-3	TGCGCCAGCAGCCCGGCGGGCGGGACAGCCACAGATACGCAGTATTTT	CASSPAGGTATDTQYF
TRBV19	.	.	TRBJ1-5	TGTGCCAGCCAGGGGCAGATTAGCAATCAGCCCCAGCATTTT	CASQGQISNQPQHF
TRBV28	.	.	TRBJ2-5	TGTGCCAGCAGCGGCTATAAGCATTTAGAGACCCAGTACTTC	CASSGYKHLETQYF
TRBV5-1	TRBD1	few	TRBJ1-1	TGCGCCAGCAGCGCCCGTCAGGGGGCGGAGGCTTTCTTT	CASSARQGAEAFF
TRBV10-3	TRBD2	.	TRBJ2-5	TGTACCATCAGTGAACATAGCGGGGGGTCCCAAGAGACCCAGTACTTC	CTISEHSGGSQETQYF
TRBV24-1	.	once	TRBJ2-7	TGTGCCACCAGCCCATCGGGGCACTCCTACGAGCAGTACTTC	CATSPSGHSYEQYF
TRBV29-1	TRBD1	many	TRBJ2-7	TGCAGCGTTCAAACAGGGGGACCTAACGAGCAGTACTTC	CSVQTGGPNEQYF
TRBV29-1	.	many	TRBJ2-3	TGCAGCGGACGACCTACTAGCACAGATACGCAGTATTTT	CSGRPTSTDTQYF
TRBV12-3/TRBV12-4	.	.	TRBJ2-3	TGTGCCAGCAGCCGCAAACTGAAGGCAAATACGCAGTATTTT	CASSRKLKANTQYF
TRBV28	.	.	TRBJ1-5	TGTGCCAGCACCGAGGGGACCGCCAATCAGCCCCAGCATTTT	CASTEGTANQPQHF
TRBV5-1	TRBD2	.	TRBJ2-7	TGCGCCAGCAGCTGGGACCTAGCGGGGATCAACGAGCAGTACTTC	CASSWDLAGINEQYF
TRBV20-1	TRBD2	few	TRBJ2-7	TGCAGTGCTAGGGCGGGAGCGTACGGGGAGCAGTACTTC	CSARAGAYGEQYF
TRBV7-2	.	.	TRBJ1-1	TGTGCCAGCAGCTCCCCCCCGGCCAACACTGAAGCTTTCTTT	CASSSPPANTEAFF
TRBV3-1	TRBD2	few	TRBJ2-3	TGTGCCGGCAGCTTTAGCGGGAGGGCCCGGAATACGCAGTATTTT	CAGSFSGRARNTQYF
TRBV7-6	.	many	TRBJ2-7	TGTGCCAGCCGGTCCGGGGGGCTCGAGCAGTACTTC	CASRSGGLEQYF
TRBV7-9	TRBD1	.	TRBJ1-4	TGTGCCAGCAGCTTAGGGGACAGACGTGAAAAACTGTTTTTT	CASSLGDRREKLFF
TRBV20-1	TRBD2	few	TRBJ2-1	TGCAGGGGTAGCGGGAGGGTATTTGAGCAGTTCTTC	CRGSGRVFEQFF
TRBV7-2	TRBD1	.	TRBJ1-2	TGTGCCAGCAGCCCGGGACAGCTGGGCGGCTACACCTTC	CASSPGQLGGYTF
TRBV7-9	.	.	TRBJ2-1	TGTGCCAGAAGCTCTAGCGAAGGGGGATACAATGAGCAGTTCTTC	CARSSSEGGYNEQFF
TRBV4-2	.	.	TRBJ2-7	TGTGCCAGCAGCCAGGTACAAGGGCAAGCCTACGAGCAGTACTTC	CASSQVQGQAYEQYF
TRBV18	.	.	TRBJ1-3	TGTGCCAGCTCACTCGGGATTCTTGGAAACACCATATATTTT	CASSLGILGNTIYF
TRBV24-1	TRBD2	.	TRBJ2-2	TGTGCCACCAGTGATCCTAGCGGGGCCCCGAACACCGGGGAGCTGTTTTTT	CATSDPSGAPNTGELFF
TRBV4-1	.	.	TRBJ2-6	TGCGCCAGCAGCCAAGATTTAGGTGGCAGGGCATCCTCTGGGGCCAACGTCCTGACTTTC	CASSQDLGGRASSGANVLTF
TRBV10-3	TRBD1	.	TRBJ1-2	TGTGCCATCAGTGAAACCCCGGACAGGGCTCGATTCGGCTACACCTTC	CAISETPDRARFGYTF
TRBV6-1	.	.	TRBJ2-1	TGTGCCAGCAGTGAATTCTCCTATGGAGGGGAACCCTACAATGAGCAGTTCTTC	CASSEFSYGGEPYNEQFF
TRBV5-1	.	.	TRBJ1-2	TGCGCCAGCAGAGTCGAGGGGTCGGATGGCTACACCTTC	CASRVEGSDGYTF
TRBV20-1	TRBD1	.	TRBJ1-1	TGCAGTGCTAGTGAGTCCAGGGGGAGGTCTGAAGCTTTCTTT	CSASESRGRSEAFF
TRBV12-3/TRBV12-4	TRBD1	few	TRBJ1-4	TGTGCCAGCAGAGAGGAGGGGGCCAGGGTTGAAAAACTGTTTTTT	CASREEGARVEKLFF
TRBV3-1	TRBD1	.	TRBJ2-7	TGTGCCAGCAGCCGGGGGGCTTGGGGACAGGGCCCCCGCGAGCAGTACTTC	CASSRGAWGQGPREQYF